This TCR beta chain stems from a study of cytomegalovirus exposure and HLA in healthy donors (dated by TCRdb to about 2017). A note on the overall study: In an earlier analysis of 450 to 750 of the donors, approximately 260 Gb of sequence data and 120 million or so unique TCR beta sequences from 150 million to 200 million T cells were reported. An early release covering more than 500 HLA-typed donors comprised around 300 gigabases of sequencing data and 85 million or so unique TCR sequences. Among the roughly 400 genotyped donors, around 81% belonged to the genetic ancestry cluster associated with self-reported Caucasian donors. The study aimed to test whether signatures of past pathogen exposure could be identified by cataloging public T cell receptors. The study profiled the T cell repertoires of 550 to 700 subjects by immunosequencing and related them to cytomegalovirus serostatus. In addition to the first cohort of 650 to 800 subjects, a separate validation cohort of under 150 different subjects was used. To predict cytomegalovirus infection status, the study combined high-throughput TCR immunosequencing, statistical association of individual TCRs with disease status, and machine learning. A later analysis re-examined previously published TCR beta repertoires from more than 550 donors and added high-resolution HLA genotyping to investigate patterns of TCR occurrence. In the later analysis, no new phenotypic data were used to find candidate immune exposures; instead, reliance was placed on TCR beta sequences and their occurrence across donors. An earlier analysis of fewer than 750 of the donors used high-throughput TCR beta sequencing to judge whether each TCR beta V gene segment behaved as functional or pseudogenic. Donor age, sex, ethnicity and CMV serostatus were compiled alongside the repertoire data. A later genetic analysis used genome-wide SNP genotypes for about three fifths of the 666 donors, treating that subset as a discovery cohort. Every discovery cohort repertoire had been produced on one sequencing platform. HLA typing covered class I and class II loci at four-digit resolution. The number of typed donors differed by locus: about 629-630 for A, B, C, DRB1 and DQB1; approximately 540 for DQA1; 606 for DPA1; and about 450 for DPB1. About five DR-DQ haplotypes were treated as single units for association and clustering because of strong linkage in the cohort. Across 398 genotyped donors of the cohort, an average of about 200,000 unique TCR beta nucleotide sequences per donor were sequenced, and around 20% of those sequences were non-productive.

General study outcomes and caveats: CMV serostatus was the only immune exposure information available for the cohort. In both the original and validation cohorts, the classifier was reported to diagnose cytomegalovirus status with high specificity and sensitivity. While some public TCRs were present in many individuals, most TCR sequences turned up only very rarely across donors. According to a later analysis, parvovirus B19, influenza, CMV and Epstein-Barr virus appeared linked to several top co-occurrence clusters. Linkage disequilibrium might explain the correlated functional status among segregating V segments, but an unknown experimental factor could not be ruled out. Compared with equally common non-associated chains, HLA-associated TCR beta chains in a later analysis were more clonally expanded and had lower generation probabilities. In an earlier analysis of about 600 of the donors, most TCR beta V segments appeared in productive rearrangements about 87% or about 30% of the time, broadly matching IMGT annotations. Because counts were too low, about 18 rarely observed V segments, including chromosome 9 orphons, were excluded from the earlier analysis of a few hundred of the donors. The authors suggested that the approach could potentially be extended to other disease states and immunological phenotypes. In this cohort, only TCR beta chains were sequenced, and detectable features were limited by the absence of alpha or paired-chain data. A further reported finding was that TCR beta sequences accurately predicted the HLA-A and HLA-B alleles for most subjects in the first cohort. Specific HLA alleles were associated with some 15,000 TCR beta sequences at a false discovery rate of 0.05 in a later analysis. The presence/absence analyses assumed that sequencing depth was roughly uniform across donors, and that assumption may not be true. In a later genetic analysis, a missense DCLRE1C variant was associated with V-gene and J-gene trimming of TCR beta chains, and the association was replicated in an independent cohort. Because the 87-base-pair reads could not distinguish some IMGT-functional V segments, including TRBV6-2 and TRBV6-3, those segments were excluded. HLA typing was unavailable for some donors at each locus, so association tests used only the typed subset. In vitro tests confirmed that three of the cytomegalovirus-associated TCR beta chains recognize cytomegalovirus antigens. In the study, 150 to 200 TCR beta chains were listed as associated with cytomegalovirus. When HLA alleles, especially DR and DQ, strongly co-occurred, attributing TCR associations to individual alleles was difficult. According to a later analysis, TCR association rates differed among HLA loci, with DRB1 alleles showing the most associated TCRs and HLA-C alleles showing the fewest. A cluster of highly shared sequence variants was judged likely to be a technical artifact of the sequencing pipeline. In a later genetic analysis, fewer N-insertions in productive TCRs were reported among donors in an Asian-associated ancestry cluster than the 666-donor mean. According to a later analysis, most CMV-associated TCR beta chains appeared to be HLA-restricted, and the HLA associations seemed to be driven largely by CMV exposure.

The library relied on the immunoSEQ multiplex PCR assay. A mixture of 60 forward primers for TCR Vbeta segments and 13 reverse primers for TCR Jbeta segments was used in the multiplex PCR. A multiplex PCR assay on genomic DNA amplified the CDR3 region of rearranged TCR beta genes. On the Illumina HiSeq System, the amplified TCR beta libraries were sequenced as 87-base-pair reads. Processing in the source paper ran as follows. Across the 670 or so repertoires, a later analysis counted 75 million to 90 million unique TCR beta chains, about 10 million of which were shared by at least two donors. Raw reads were error-corrected and collapsed into unique sequences by a nearest-neighbor algorithm in which closely related sequences were merged to remove PCR and sequencing errors. Alignment of CDR3 sequences to IMGT reference sequences was used to assign V, D and J gene segments. Each retained sequence needed at least a six-nucleotide match to both a V gene segment and a J gene segment. Rearrangements were called productive when the CDR3 lacked stop codons and stayed in frame with V and J; all others were non-productive. Following IMGT convention, CDR3 was defined as the stretch from the second conserved V-encoded cysteine up to the conserved J-encoded phenylalanine. In an earlier analysis of roughly 610 of the donors, sequences lacking an unambiguous match to a single V gene segment were excluded. In an earlier analysis of some 590 of the donors, a V segment was called functional when productive rearrangements were above 56.7%, and segregating when the standard deviation between donors exceeded 5%. A statistical classification framework was developed to diagnose cytomegalovirus status using the catalog of TCR beta chain sequences. V and J gene assignment, in a later analysis, came from comparing TCR nucleotide sequences with IMGT/GENE-DB human TR gene sequences. In a later analysis, CDR3 sequences and most-parsimonious VDJ recombination scenarios were assigned using the TCRdist pipeline. In a later analysis, every TCR beta chain was defined by the combination of its CDR3 amino acid sequence and its V-gene family, and reads without a unique V-gene family were dropped. A later analysis removed 550 to 700 highly shared, low-generation-probability nucleotide sequences to deal with suspected cross-contamination and a sequencing artifact. In a later analysis, a clonal expansion index for each public chain was calculated from normalized within-repertoire ranks of inferred template counts. In a later analysis, generation probabilities were computed using a VDJ recombination model fitted to out-of-frame rearrangements, and the results were checked against IGoR. Hypergeometric tests were used in a later analysis to score TCR-TCR, TCR-HLA and TCR-CMV co-occurrence, with a repertoire-size bias correction applied to the TCR pairs. A later analysis estimated false discovery rates by permuting HLA or CMV assignments 20 times. In a later analysis, co-occurring TCRs were grouped using DBSCAN, and TCRdist sequence similarity was added for clustering within HLA-allele-positive subsets. For co-occurrence clustering, repertoires with fewer than 30,000 or more than 120,000 public chains were excluded, along with 4 to 6 repertoires with anomalous nucleotide sharing. The source is immuneACCESS, and TCRdb retained only in-frame sequences with V and J called. Part of the clones is not carried over; for the studies checked, unresolved V genes explain less than half of this, and the remainder is unexplained. V and J calls plus clone size are reproduced from that table; the DNA served to infer D and trimming. Here the sample has some 200,000 clones; 82% occur a single time. Of the sample, roughly 0.098% is held by the ten largest clones.

Notes on this clone: Its antigen is still unknown. There are no base qualities to consult, and no much larger clone falls within one base.

The CDR3 sequence holds 14 residues, the cysteine and phenylalanine included. The read is trimmed to its CDR3 DNA, 42 bases read in frame from base 1. According to the germline V gene, CDR1 reads SQVTM and CDR2 reads ANQGSEA. V loses 7 bases of germline sequence and J loses 0 bases, and the interval between the two ends is 14 bases. The cohort was made up of approximately 670 healthy bone marrow donors. At the time of sampling, every cohort member was nominally healthy, though immune exposures that went unrecorded were likely present. The donor was CMV seronegative and was included in the group of under 450 seronegative cohort members. Each donor provided a peripheral blood sample, and peripheral blood mononuclear cells were used for TCR beta sequencing. Genomic DNA was extracted from the blood cell samples with the Qiagen DNeasy Blood Extraction Kit.

The material sequenced was PBMCs. Here the chain combines TRBV29-1 and TRBJ2-3; possibly the D gene is TRBD2, per 7 matching bases. The receptor was derived from a boy aged 2 to 10 in good health and CMV-seronegative. DNA sequence: TGCAGCGCGGGGGGCCATACTAGCACAGATACGCAGTATTTT. It is translated as CSAGGHTSTDTQYF.